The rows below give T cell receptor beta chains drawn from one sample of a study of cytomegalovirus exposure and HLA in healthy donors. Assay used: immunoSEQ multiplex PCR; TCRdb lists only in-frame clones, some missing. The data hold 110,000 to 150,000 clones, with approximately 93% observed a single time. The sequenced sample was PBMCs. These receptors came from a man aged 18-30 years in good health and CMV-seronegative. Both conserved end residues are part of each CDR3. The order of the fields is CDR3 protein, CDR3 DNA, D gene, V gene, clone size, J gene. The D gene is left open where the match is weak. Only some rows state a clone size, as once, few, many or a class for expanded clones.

CASSQGQGQETQYF | TGTGCCAGCAGCCAAGGACAGGGTCAAGAGACCCAGTACTTC | TRBD1 | TRBV11-2 | - | TRBJ2-5
CASSPGLAGGTGELFF | TGTGCCAGCAGCCCCGGACTAGCGGGGGGTACCGGGGAGCTGTTTTTT | TRBD2 | TRBV5-6 | - | TRBJ2-2
CASSQDLANYGYTF | TGCGCCAGCAGCCAAGATTTAGCTAACTATGGCTACACCTTC | - | TRBV4-3 | - | TRBJ1-2
CASSPSGSTDTQYF | TGTGCCAGCAGCCCTAGCGGGAGTACAGATACGCAGTATTTT | TRBD2 | TRBV6-4 | once | TRBJ2-3
CASSIQIARSTDTQYF | TGTGCCAGTAGTATACAAATAGCGCGGTCTACAGATACGCAGTATTTT | - | TRBV19 | few | TRBJ2-3
CASSQEWLGEQYF | TGTGCCAGTAGTCAGGAATGGTTGGGCGAGCAGTACTTC | - | TRBV19 | once | TRBJ2-7
CASSSAGQGPVGSPLHF | TGCGCCAGCAGCTCGGCGGGACAGGGCCCTGTCGGGTCACCCCTCCACTTT | TRBD1 | TRBV5-1 | once | TRBJ1-6
CASSPIIDRDHYGYTF | TGTGCCAGCAGCCCTATAATCGACAGGGACCACTATGGCTACACCTTC | TRBD1 | TRBV27 | once | TRBJ1-2
CASSTGQGTETQYF | TGCGCCAGCAGCACCGGACAGGGGACGGAGACCCAGTACTTC | TRBD1 | TRBV5-1 | - | TRBJ2-5
CASSSGGGAANYGYTF | TGCGCCAGCAGTTCCGGGGGTGGCGCCGCTAACTATGGCTACACCTTC | - | TRBV5-1 | - | TRBJ1-2
CASSPVAGGPYEQYF | TGTGCCAGCAGTCCCGTAGCGGGGGGGCCCTACGAGCAGTACTTC | TRBD2 | TRBV6-5 | - | TRBJ2-7
CASSQQIGTDYLSGNTIYF | TGCGCCAGCAGCCAACAAATCGGGACAGATTATCTCTCTGGAAACACCATATATTTT | TRBD1 | TRBV4-3 | once | TRBJ1-3
CASRTNRDGYNEQFF | TGTGCCAGTAGGACTAACAGGGACGGTTACAATGAGCAGTTCTTC | - | TRBV19 | many | TRBJ2-1
CATSRQQETQYF | TGTGCCACTTCCCGACAGCAAGAGACCCAGTACTTC | - | TRBV6-1 | once | TRBJ2-5
CAWSVEPRRAEAFF | TGTGCCTGGAGTGTAGAACCGAGGCGGGCTGAAGCTTTCTTT | - | TRBV30 | - | TRBJ1-1
CASSLTHGQGGHEAFF | TGTGCCAGCAGCTTAACCCATGGACAGGGAGGGCATGAAGCTTTCTTT | TRBD1 | TRBV7-6 | - | TRBJ1-1
CASSPPHRGQGGYTF | TGTGCCAGCTCACCACCTCACAGGGGGCAGGGTGGCTACACCTTC | TRBD1 | TRBV18 | many | TRBJ1-2
CASSLVWQSNQPQHF | TGTGCCAGCAGCTTGGTTTGGCAGAGCAATCAGCCCCAGCATTTT | - | TRBV5-5 | - | TRBJ1-5
CASSVVGGREQFF | TGTGCCAGCAGCGTAGTGGGCGGGAGGGAGCAGTTCTTC | TRBD2 | TRBV9 | once | TRBJ2-1
CASSLPASGRAPDTQYF | TGTGCCAGCAGCTTACCGGCTAGCGGGAGGGCCCCAGATACGCAGTATTTT | TRBD2 | TRBV5-4 | - | TRBJ2-3
CASSYGEAVGNTIYF | TGTGCCAGCAGTTACGGGGAGGCGGTTGGAAACACCATATATTTT | - | TRBV6-5 | - | TRBJ1-3
CASSPDRGTDTQYF | TGTGCCAGCAGCCCTGACAGGGGAACAGATACGCAGTATTTT | TRBD1 | TRBV6-5 | - | TRBJ2-3
CASSEREGSYEQYF | TGTGCCAGCAGTGAAAGGGAGGGATCCTACGAGCAGTACTTC | TRBD2 | TRBV6-1 | - | TRBJ2-7
CASSLLPAGPHNEQFF | TGTGCCAGCAGTTTATTACCGGCGGGGCCTCACAATGAGCAGTTCTTC | - | TRBV27 | once | TRBJ2-1
CASSVVMSGGNEQFF | TGTGCCAGCAGCGTAGTTATGTCGGGGGGCAATGAGCAGTTCTTC | TRBD2 | TRBV9 | - | TRBJ2-1
CATLLSWGEETQYF | TGTGCCACCCTCCTGTCCTGGGGGGAAGAGACCCAGTACTTC | - | TRBV2 | - | TRBJ2-5
CASSWDLYRHNEQFF | TGTGCCAGCAGTTGGGACTTGTATCGGCACAATGAGCAGTTCTTC | - | TRBV27 | once | TRBJ2-1
CASSLALAGGPDEQFF | TGTGCCAGCAGCTTGGCTCTGGCGGGAGGCCCCGATGAGCAGTTCTTC | TRBD2 | TRBV5-4 | - | TRBJ2-1
CASSLSGSYYGYTF | TGCGCCAGCAGCTTGTCAGGGTCGTACTATGGCTACACCTTC | - | TRBV5-1 | - | TRBJ1-2
CASSQAWANTEAFF | TGCGCCAGCAGCCAAGCGTGGGCGAACACTGAAGCTTTCTTT | - | TRBV4-3 | - | TRBJ1-1
CASVRSEETQYF | TGTGCCAGCGTCCGGAGCGAAGAGACCCAGTACTTC | - | TRBV2 | - | TRBJ2-5
CASSQDGLTGSQPQHF | TGCGCCAGCAGCCAAGATGGTCTGACAGGGAGTCAGCCCCAGCATTTT | TRBD1 | TRBV4-3 | - | TRBJ1-5
CASSLGQGNEKLFF | TGTGCCAGCAGCCTTGGACAGGGGAATGAAAAACTGTTTTTT | TRBD1 | TRBV7-9 | - | TRBJ1-4
CASSPGSSYEQYF | TGCGCCAGCAGCCCCGGGAGCTCCTACGAGCAGTACTTC | - | TRBV4-1 | - | TRBJ2-7
CASSEGESYYGYTF | TGTGCCAGCAGTGAAGGGGAGTCCTACTATGGCTACACCTTC | - | TRBV2 | - | TRBJ1-2
CASSPRGEGAYQPQHF | TGTGCCAGCAGTCCCAGGGGTGAGGGGGCCTATCAGCCCCAGCATTTT | TRBD1 | TRBV27 | - | TRBJ1-5
CASSAGGPYNEQFF | TGTGCCAGCAGCGCGGGGGGGCCCTACAATGAGCAGTTCTTC | TRBD2 | TRBV2 | - | TRBJ2-1
CASSEGGLAGGHADTQYF | TGTGCCAGCAGTGAAGGTGGACTAGCGGGGGGGCACGCAGATACGCAGTATTTT | TRBD2 | TRBV6-1 | - | TRBJ2-3
CGAREAFF | TGCGGCGCCCGCGAAGCTTTCTTT | - | TRBV23-1 | - | TRBJ1-1
CASSWKSGDQNIQYF | TGTGCCAGCAGCTGGAAATCAGGGGATCAAAACATTCAGTACTTC | - | TRBV7-2 | - | TRBJ2-4
CAISGDRAAYNEQFF | TGTGCCATCAGTGGGGACAGGGCGGCCTACAATGAGCAGTTCTTC | TRBD1 | TRBV10-3 | - | TRBJ2-1
CASSLTAYQPQHF | TGTGCCAGCAGCTTGACAGCCTATCAGCCCCAGCATTTT | - | TRBV5-8 | - | TRBJ1-5
CATSQRYNQPQHF | TGTGCCACCAGCCAACGGTACAATCAGCCCCAGCATTTT | - | TRBV15 | - | TRBJ1-5
CASSNREVKNIQYF | TGTGCCAGCAGCAACCGGGAAGTCAAAAACATTCAGTACTTC | - | TRBV5-4 | once | TRBJ2-4
CASSALAGGATDTQYF | TGTGCCAGCAGTGCCCTAGCGGGGGGGGCAACAGATACGCAGTATTTT | TRBD2 | TRBV6-4 | - | TRBJ2-3
CASSYVPGPTYEQYF | TGTGCCAGCAGTTACGTCCCAGGGCCCACCTACGAGCAGTACTTC | - | TRBV6-5 | - | TRBJ2-7
CAWRRASGYNEQFF | TGTGCCTGGAGGCGGGCTAGCGGTTACAATGAGCAGTTCTTC | TRBD2 | TRBV30 | - | TRBJ2-1
CASSLDRGSNQPQHF | TGTGCCAGCAGCTTGGACAGGGGTAGCAATCAGCCCCAGCATTTT | TRBD1 | TRBV5-8 | - | TRBJ1-5
CAWSVRGISNQPQHF | TGTGCCTGGAGTGTAAGGGGGATTAGCAATCAGCCCCAGCATTTT | - | TRBV30 | - | TRBJ1-5
CASSPGGNGYTF | TGTGCCAGCAGCCCAGGGGGGAATGGCTACACCTTC | TRBD1 | TRBV7-9 | - | TRBJ1-2
CASSLVNRAGATIYF | TGTGCCAGCAGCTTAGTGAACAGGGCAGGAGCCACCATATATTTT | - | TRBV7-9 | - | TRBJ1-3
CAWIKQGAGANVLTF | TGTGCCTGGATCAAACAGGGAGCTGGGGCCAACGTCCTGACTTTC | - | TRBV30 | - | TRBJ2-6
CASRIMTSTPETQYF | TGTGCCAGCAGAATTATGACTAGCACTCCAGAGACCCAGTACTTC | TRBD2 | TRBV2 | - | TRBJ2-5
CASSSIPISKLGPGGEKLFF | TGTGCCAGCTCGTCGATACCAATATCGAAGTTGGGCCCCGGGGGTGAAAAACTGTTTTTT | - | TRBV18 | - | TRBJ1-4
CASTEQGNYGYTF | TGTGCCAGCACTGAACAGGGGAACTATGGCTACACCTTC | TRBD1 | TRBV6-5 | - | TRBJ1-2
CASSLAGQGNYGYTF | TGCGCCAGCAGCTTGGCGGGACAGGGCAACTATGGCTACACCTTC | TRBD1 | TRBV5-1 | - | TRBJ1-2
CASSLSKRDRGPYGYTF | TGTGCCAGCAGTTTATCGAAGCGGGACAGGGGTCCCTATGGCTACACCTTC | TRBD1 | TRBV27 | - | TRBJ1-2
CASGLATGGEETQYF | TGTGCTAGTGGTTTGGCGACTGGAGGGGAAGAGACCCAGTACTTC | - | TRBV12-5 | - | TRBJ2-5
CAISEAPRVANYGYTF | TGTGCCATCAGTGAGGCCCCCAGGGTAGCTAACTATGGCTACACCTTC | - | TRBV10-3 | - | TRBJ1-2
CASSEGRGIDEKLFF | TGCGCCAGCAGTGAAGGTAGAGGGATTGATGAAAAACTGTTTTTT | - | TRBV10-2 | - | TRBJ1-4